Included here is one TCR beta chain sequence, with context. The sample comes from a study of blood T cell repertoires in COVID-19. Study-level information: COVID-19 samples from acute and convalescent phases originated in the United States, Italy and Spain. PBMCs, B-cell-depleted T cells, or T cells were the source of the cDNA or gDNA that made up the material.

Methods used by the authors: Amplification of reference gene primers was used by the study to estimate nucleated cell counts. TCRdb's copy holds only in-frame clones and misses some; the assay was immunoSEQ multiplex PCR. That table supplies the V and J calls and clone size; D and trimming were determined from the DNA. This sample has approximately 210,000 clones, with 86% found just once. Germline-derived CDR1 and CDR2 are DFQATT and SNEGSKA (reference sequence). The CDR3 extends over 15 amino acids. With 3 bases clipped from V and 3 bases from J, the junction kept 7 bases outside the gene matches. The rearrangement links TRBV20-1 to TRBJ2-7, with TRBD2 matching over 11 bases. The specimen sequenced was peripheral blood. This TCR came from a man younger than 40 who had recovered from COVID-19. CDR3: CSASRLAGPLYEQYF. The CDR3 nucleotides are TGCAGTGCTAGTCGACTAGCGGGGCCTCTCTACGAGCAGTACTTC.